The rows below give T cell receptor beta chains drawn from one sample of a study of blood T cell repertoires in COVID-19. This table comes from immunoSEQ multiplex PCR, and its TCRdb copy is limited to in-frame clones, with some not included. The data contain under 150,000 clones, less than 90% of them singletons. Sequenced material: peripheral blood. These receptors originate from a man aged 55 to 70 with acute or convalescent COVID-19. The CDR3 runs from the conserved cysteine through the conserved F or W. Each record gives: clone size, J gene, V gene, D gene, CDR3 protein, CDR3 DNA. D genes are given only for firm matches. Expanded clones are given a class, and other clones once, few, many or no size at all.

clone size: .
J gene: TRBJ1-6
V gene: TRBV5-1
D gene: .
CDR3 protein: CASSAGRGTYNSPLHF
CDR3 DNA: TGCGCCAGCAGCGCAGGGAGGGGGACCTATAATTCACCCCTCCACTTT

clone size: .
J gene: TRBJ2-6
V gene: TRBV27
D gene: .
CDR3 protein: CASSLIYRGATGANVLTF
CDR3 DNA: TGTGCCAGCAGTTTAATATACCGGGGGGCTACTGGGGCCAACGTCCTGACTTTC

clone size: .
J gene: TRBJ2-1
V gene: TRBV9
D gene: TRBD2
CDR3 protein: CASSGLAENNEQFF
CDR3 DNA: TGTGCCAGCAGCGGACTAGCGGAAAACAATGAGCAGTTCTTC

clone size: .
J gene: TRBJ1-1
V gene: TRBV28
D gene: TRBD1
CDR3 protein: CASSVLQGASEAFF
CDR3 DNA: TGTGCCAGCAGTGTCCTACAGGGGGCCTCTGAAGCTTTCTTT

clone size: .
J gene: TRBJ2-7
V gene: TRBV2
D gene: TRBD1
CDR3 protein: CARGRTGDHEQYF
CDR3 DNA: TGTGCCAGGGGGAGGACAGGGGACCACGAGCAGTACTTC

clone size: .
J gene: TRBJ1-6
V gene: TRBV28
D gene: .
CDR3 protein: CASSLVGSRSYNSPLHF
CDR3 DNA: TGTGCCAGCAGTTTAGTCGGGAGTCGGTCCTATAATTCACCCCTCCACTTT

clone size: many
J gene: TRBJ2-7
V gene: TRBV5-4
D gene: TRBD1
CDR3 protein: CASSDRGRSSYEQYF
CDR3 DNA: TGTGCCAGCAGCGACAGGGGGCGGTCGTCCTACGAGCAGTACTTC

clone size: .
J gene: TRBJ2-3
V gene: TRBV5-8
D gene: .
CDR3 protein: CASSLHRVSTDTQYF
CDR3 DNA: TGTGCCAGCAGCTTACACAGGGTTAGCACAGATACGCAGTATTTT

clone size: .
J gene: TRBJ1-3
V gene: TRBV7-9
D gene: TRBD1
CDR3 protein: CASSFTGVSGNTIYF
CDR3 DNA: TGTGCCAGCAGCTTTACAGGGGTCTCTGGAAACACCATATATTTT

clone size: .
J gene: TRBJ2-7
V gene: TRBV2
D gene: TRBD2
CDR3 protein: CASSDSRLATHEQYF
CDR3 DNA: TGTGCCAGCAGTGATAGTAGACTAGCTACCCACGAGCAGTACTTC

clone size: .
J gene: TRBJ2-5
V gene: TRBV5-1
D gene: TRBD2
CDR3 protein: CASSSRVAGGRETQYF
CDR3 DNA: TGCGCCAGCAGCTCCCGGGTAGCGGGGGGGCGAGAGACCCAGTACTTC

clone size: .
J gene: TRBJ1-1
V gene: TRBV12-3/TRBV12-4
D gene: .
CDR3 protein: CASTGDYTEAFF
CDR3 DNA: TGTGCCAGCACCGGGGATTACACTGAAGCTTTCTTT

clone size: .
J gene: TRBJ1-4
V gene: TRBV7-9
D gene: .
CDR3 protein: CASSFKGNEKLFF
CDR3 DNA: TGTGCCAGCAGCTTTAAGGGGAATGAAAAACTGTTTTTT

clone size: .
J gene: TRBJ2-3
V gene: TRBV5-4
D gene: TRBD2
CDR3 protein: CASSWGTSGRHTDTQYF
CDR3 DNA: TGTGCCAGCAGCTGGGGGACTAGCGGGAGGCACACAGATACGCAGTATTTT

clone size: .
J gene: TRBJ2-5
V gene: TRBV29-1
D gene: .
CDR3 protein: CSSSRGRETQYF
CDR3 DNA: TGCAGCTCCTCCAGGGGCAGGGAGACCCAGTACTTC

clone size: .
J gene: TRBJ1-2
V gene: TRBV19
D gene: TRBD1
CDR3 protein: CATGDRYYGYTF
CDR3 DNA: TGTGCCACCGGGGACAGATACTATGGCTACACCTTC

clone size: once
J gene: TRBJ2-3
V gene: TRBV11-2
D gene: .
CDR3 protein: CASSSEQRGQYF
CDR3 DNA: TGTGCCAGCAGCTCCGAGCAGAGAGGGCAGTATTTT

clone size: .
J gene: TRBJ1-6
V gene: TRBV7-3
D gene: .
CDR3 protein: CASSLLSGGNSPLHF
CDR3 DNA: TGTGCCAGCAGCTTACTTTCAGGAGGTAATTCACCCCTCCACTTT

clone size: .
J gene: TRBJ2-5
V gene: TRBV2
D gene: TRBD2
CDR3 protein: CASSEAGLAQETQYF
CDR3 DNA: TGTGCCAGCAGTGAAGCGGGACTAGCGCAAGAGACCCAGTACTTC

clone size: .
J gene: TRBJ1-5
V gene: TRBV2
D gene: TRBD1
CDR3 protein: CASRAQRRRDSPQHF
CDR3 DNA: TGTGCCAGCAGGGCTCAGCGACGAAGGGACAGCCCCCAGCATTTT

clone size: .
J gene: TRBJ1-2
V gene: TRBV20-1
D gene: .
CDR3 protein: CSAINGYTF
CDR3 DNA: TGCAGTGCCATCAATGGCTACACCTTC

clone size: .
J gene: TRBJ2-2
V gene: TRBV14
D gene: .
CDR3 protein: CASSRIAVRNTGELFF
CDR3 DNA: TGTGCCAGCAGCCGAATAGCGGTGAGGAACACCGGGGAGCTGTTTTTT

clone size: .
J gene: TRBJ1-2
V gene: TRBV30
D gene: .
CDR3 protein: CAWSEAGFYGYTF
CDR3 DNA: TGTGCCTGGAGTGAGGCGGGTTTTTATGGCTACACCTTC

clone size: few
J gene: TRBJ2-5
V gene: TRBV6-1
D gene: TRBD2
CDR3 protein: CASSGGGSGGRQTQYF
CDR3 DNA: TGTGCCAGCAGTGGAGGAGGTAGCGGGGGGCGGCAGACCCAGTACTTC

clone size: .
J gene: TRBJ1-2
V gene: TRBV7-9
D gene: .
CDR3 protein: CASSSSLTANYGYTF
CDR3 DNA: TGTGCCAGCAGCTCATCCCTTACAGCTAACTATGGCTACACCTTC

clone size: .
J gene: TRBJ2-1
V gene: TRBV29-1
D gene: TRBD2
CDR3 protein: CSVHGTSGSSYNEQFF
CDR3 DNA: TGCAGCGTCCATGGGACTAGCGGGAGCTCCTACAATGAGCAGTTCTTC

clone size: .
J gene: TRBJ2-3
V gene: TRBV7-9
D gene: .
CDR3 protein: CASSSASTDTDTQYF
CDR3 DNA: TGTGCCAGCAGCTCGGCAAGCACAGACACAGATACGCAGTATTTT

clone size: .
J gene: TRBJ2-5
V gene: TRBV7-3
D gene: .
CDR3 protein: CASSLTAEYETQYF
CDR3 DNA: TGTGCCAGCAGCTTAACAGCGGAGTACGAGACCCAGTACTTC

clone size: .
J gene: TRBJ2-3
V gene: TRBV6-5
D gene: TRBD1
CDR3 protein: CASRVGQGAGTQYF
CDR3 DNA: TGTGCCAGCAGAGTGGGACAGGGGGCTGGTACGCAGTATTTT

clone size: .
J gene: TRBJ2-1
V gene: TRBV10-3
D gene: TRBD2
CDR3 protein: CAISESNPFTSGGIYNEQFF
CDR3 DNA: TGTGCCATCAGTGAGTCGAACCCCTTTACTAGCGGGGGAATTTACAATGAGCAGTTCTTC

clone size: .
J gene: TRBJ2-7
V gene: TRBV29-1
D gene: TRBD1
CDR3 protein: CSARQGSYEQYF
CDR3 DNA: TGCAGCGCTCGACAGGGTTCCTACGAGCAGTACTTC

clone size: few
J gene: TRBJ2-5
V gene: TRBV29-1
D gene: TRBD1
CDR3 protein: CSVRKPGQQETQYF
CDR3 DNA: TGCAGCGTGAGGAAACCGGGACAGCAAGAGACCCAGTACTTC

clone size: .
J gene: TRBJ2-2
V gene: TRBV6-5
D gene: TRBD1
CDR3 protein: CASTRDRVVGELFF
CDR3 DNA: TGTGCCAGCACCCGGGACAGGGTGGTGGGGGAGCTGTTTTTT

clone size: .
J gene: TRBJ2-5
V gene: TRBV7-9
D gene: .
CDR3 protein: CASRRGQETQYF
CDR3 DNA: TGTGCCAGCAGAAGGGGGCAAGAGACCCAGTACTTC

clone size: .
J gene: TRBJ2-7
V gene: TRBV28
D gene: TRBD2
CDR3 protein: CASSFVTSGTYEQYF
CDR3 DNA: TGTGCCAGCAGTTTCGTGACTAGCGGTACCTACGAGCAGTACTTC

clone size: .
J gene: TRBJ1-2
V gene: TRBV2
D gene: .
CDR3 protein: CASSRSRDYGYTF
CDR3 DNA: TGTGCCAGCAGTCGTTCCAGGGACTATGGCTACACCTTC

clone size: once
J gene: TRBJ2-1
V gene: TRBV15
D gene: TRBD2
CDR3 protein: CATSTRTSGSSDEQFF
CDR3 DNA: TGTGCCACCAGCACTCGGACTAGCGGGAGTAGTGATGAGCAGTTCTTC

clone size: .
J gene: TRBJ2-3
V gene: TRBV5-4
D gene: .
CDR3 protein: CASSLDRGSTDTQYF
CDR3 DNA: TGTGCCAGCAGCTTGGATAGGGGAAGCACAGATACGCAGTATTTT

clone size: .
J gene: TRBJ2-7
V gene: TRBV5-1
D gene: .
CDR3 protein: CASSLELSYEQYF
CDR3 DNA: TGCGCCAGCAGCTTGGAACTATCCTACGAGCAGTACTTC

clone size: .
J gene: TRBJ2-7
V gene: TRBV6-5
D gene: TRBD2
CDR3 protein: CASSPLAGGGSEQYF
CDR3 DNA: TGTGCCAGCAGCCCACTAGCGGGAGGAGGCAGCGAGCAGTACTTC

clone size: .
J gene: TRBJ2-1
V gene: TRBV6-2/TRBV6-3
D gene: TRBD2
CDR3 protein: CASSTGTRLAGGSWSYNEQFF
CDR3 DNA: TGTGCCAGCAGCACGGGAACAAGACTAGCGGGAGGGTCTTGGTCCTACAATGAGCAGTTCTTC

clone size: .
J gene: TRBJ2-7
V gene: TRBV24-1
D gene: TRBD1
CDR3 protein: CATSDWGTGSYEQYF
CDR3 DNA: TGTGCCACCAGTGATTGGGGGACAGGCTCCTACGAGCAGTACTTC

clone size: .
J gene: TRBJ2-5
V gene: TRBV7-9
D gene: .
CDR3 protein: CASSPLNQETQYF
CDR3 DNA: TGTGCCAGCAGCCCACTAAACCAAGAGACCCAGTACTTC

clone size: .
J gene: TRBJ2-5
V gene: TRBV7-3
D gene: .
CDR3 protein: CASSPRGGETQYF
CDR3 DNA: TGTGCCAGCAGCCCTCGCGGAGGAGAGACCCAGTACTTC

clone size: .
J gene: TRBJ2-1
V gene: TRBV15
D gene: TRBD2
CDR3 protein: CATKAGLAGVQGIGNEQFF
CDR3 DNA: TGTGCCACCAAGGCGGGACTAGCGGGAGTACAGGGGATTGGGAATGAGCAGTTCTTC

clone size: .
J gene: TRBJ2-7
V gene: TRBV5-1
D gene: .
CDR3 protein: CASSSTGFYEQYF
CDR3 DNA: TGCGCCAGCAGTTCAACAGGATTCTACGAGCAGTACTTC

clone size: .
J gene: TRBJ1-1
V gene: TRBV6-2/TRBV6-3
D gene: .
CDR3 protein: CASSWGLGEVQTEAFF
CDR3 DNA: TGTGCCAGCAGTTGGGGCTTAGGGGAAGTTCAGACTGAAGCTTTCTTT

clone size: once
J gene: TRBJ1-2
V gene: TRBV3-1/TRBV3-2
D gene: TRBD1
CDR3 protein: CASSRGGQGAGYGYTF
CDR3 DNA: TGTGCCAGCAGCCGGGGGGGTCAGGGGGCCGGCTATGGCTACACCTTC

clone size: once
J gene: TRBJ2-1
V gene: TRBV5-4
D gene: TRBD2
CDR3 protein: CASSLGRLAGDNEQFF
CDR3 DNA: TGTGCCAGCAGCTTGGGGCGACTAGCTGGGGACAATGAGCAGTTCTTC

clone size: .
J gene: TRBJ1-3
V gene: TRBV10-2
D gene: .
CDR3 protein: CASKPGQSGNTIYF
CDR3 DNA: TGCGCCAGCAAACCGGGACAATCTGGAAACACCATATATTTT

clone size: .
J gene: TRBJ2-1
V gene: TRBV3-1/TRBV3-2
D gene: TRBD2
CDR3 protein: CASSQGTSGRLGEQFF
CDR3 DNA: TGTGCCAGCAGCCAAGGGACTAGCGGGAGGTTGGGTGAGCAGTTCTTC

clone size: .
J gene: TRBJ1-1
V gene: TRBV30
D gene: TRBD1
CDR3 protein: CAWSVQGTGRAFF
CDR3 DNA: TGTGCCTGGAGTGTACAGGGGACAGGGCGAGCTTTCTTT

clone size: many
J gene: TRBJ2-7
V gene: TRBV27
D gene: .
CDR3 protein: CASGRSGTVGEQYF
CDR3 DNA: TGTGCCAGCGGGAGGTCGGGGACAGTCGGGGAGCAGTACTTC

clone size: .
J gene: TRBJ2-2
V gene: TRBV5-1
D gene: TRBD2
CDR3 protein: CASSLGASGTGELFF
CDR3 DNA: TGCGCCAGCAGCTTGGGGGCTAGCGGCACCGGGGAGCTGTTTTTT

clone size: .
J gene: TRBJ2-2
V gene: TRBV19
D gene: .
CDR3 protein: CAVYRGLTGELFF
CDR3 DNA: TGTGCCGTTTATAGGGGTTTGACCGGGGAGCTGTTTTTT

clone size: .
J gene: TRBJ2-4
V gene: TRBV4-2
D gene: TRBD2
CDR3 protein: CASSPGVAGEVAKNIQYF
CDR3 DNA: TGTGCCAGCAGCCCCGGGGTAGCGGGAGAGGTGGCCAAAAACATTCAGTACTTC

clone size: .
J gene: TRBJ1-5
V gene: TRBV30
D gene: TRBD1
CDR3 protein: CAWSSGTVNQPQHF
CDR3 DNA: TGTGCCTGGAGTTCAGGGACAGTCAATCAGCCCCAGCATTTT

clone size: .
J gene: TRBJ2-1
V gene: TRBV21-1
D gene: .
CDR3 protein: CASSKGNGGVNEQFF
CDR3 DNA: TGTGCCAGCAGCAAAGGAAACGGGGGAGTAAATGAGCAGTTCTTC

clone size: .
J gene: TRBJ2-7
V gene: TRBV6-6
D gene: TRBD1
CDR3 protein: CASSFAGGSYEQYF
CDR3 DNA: TGTGCCAGCAGTTTCGCAGGGGGCTCCTACGAGCAGTACTTC

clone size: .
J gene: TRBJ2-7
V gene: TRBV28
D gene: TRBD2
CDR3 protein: CASSFPQRGDPQYF
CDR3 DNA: TGTGCCAGCAGTTTCCCCCAGCGGGGGGACCCGCAGTACTTC